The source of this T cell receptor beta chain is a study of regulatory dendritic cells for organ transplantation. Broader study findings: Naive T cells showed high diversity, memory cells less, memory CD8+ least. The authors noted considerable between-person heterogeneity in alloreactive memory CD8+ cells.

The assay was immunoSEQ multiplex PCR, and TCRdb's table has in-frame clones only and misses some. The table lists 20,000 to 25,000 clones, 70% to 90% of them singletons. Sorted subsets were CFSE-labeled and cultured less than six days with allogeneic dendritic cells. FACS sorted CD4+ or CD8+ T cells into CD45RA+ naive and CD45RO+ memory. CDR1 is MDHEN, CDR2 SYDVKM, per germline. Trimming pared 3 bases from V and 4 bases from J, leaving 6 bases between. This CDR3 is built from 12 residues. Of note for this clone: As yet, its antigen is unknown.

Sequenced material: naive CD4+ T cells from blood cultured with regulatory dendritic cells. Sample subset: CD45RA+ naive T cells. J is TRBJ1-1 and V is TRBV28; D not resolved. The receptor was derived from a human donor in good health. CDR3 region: CASSLSGTEAFF. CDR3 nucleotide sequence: TGTGCCAGCAGTTTGTCCGGCACTGAAGCTTTCTTT.